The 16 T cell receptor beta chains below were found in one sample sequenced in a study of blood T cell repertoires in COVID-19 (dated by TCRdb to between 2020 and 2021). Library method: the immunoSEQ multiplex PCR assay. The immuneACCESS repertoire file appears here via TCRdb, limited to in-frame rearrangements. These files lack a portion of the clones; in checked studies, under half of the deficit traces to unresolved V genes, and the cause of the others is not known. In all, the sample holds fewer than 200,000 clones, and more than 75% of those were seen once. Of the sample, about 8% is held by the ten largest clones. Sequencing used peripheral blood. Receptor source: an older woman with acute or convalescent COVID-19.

CDR3 DNA: TGCAGCGCCGGGGGTGACCCTTTCACCGGGGAGCTGTTTTTT. It yields the protein CSAGGDPFTGELFF. The J gene is TRBJ2-2, the V gene TRBV29-1, with a weak D call TRBD2 (6 bases). Deletions cut 7 bases from V and 4 bases from J, with 16 bases between. The CDR3 is made up of 14 amino acids. Germline V gene sequence: CDR1 SQVTM, CDR2 ANQGSEA.

The CDR3 sequence is CASSWTSGSLLDTQYF. DNA for the CDR3: TGTGCCAGCAGCTGGACTAGCGGGAGCCTTTTGGATACGCAGTATTTT. This sequence joins TRBV5-6 and TRBJ2-3; 13 bases fit TRBD2. V shed 3 bases, J shed 6 bases, and the junction held 7 bases outside the gene matches. There are 16 residues in the CDR3. CDR1 and CDR2 (germline): SGHDT, YYEEEE.

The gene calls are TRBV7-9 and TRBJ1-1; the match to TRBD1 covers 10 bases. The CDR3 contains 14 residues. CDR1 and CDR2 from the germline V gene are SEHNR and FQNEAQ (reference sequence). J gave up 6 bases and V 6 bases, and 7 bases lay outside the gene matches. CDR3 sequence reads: CASSRDRGSPEAFF. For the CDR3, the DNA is TGTGCCAGCAGTCGGGACAGGGGATCCCCTGAAGCTTTCTTT.

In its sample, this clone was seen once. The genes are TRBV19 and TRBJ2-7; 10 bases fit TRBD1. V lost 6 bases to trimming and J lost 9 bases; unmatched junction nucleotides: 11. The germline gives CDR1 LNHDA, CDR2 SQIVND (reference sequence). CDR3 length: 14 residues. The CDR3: CASSGPGQGNRQYF. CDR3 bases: TGTGCCAGTAGCGGACCGGGACAGGGGAATCGGCAGTACTTC.

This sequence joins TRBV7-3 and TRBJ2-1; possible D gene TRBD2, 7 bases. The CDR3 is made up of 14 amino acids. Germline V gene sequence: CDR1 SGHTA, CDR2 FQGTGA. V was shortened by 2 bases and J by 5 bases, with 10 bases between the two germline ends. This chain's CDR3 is CASSLAGANNEQFF. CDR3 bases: TGTGCCAGCAGCTTAGCGGGGGCCAACAATGAGCAGTTCTTC.

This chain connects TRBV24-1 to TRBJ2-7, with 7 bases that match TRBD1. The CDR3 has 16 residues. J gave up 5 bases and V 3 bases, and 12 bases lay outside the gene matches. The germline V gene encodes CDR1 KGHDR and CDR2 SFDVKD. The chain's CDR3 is CATSDPTGNDFDEQYF. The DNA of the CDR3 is TGTGCCACCAGTGATCCGACAGGGAATGATTTTGACGAGCAGTACTTC.

CDR3: CASSQDLTLGGINTGELFF. In DNA, the CDR3 is TGTGCCAGCAGCCAAGACCTCACCCTGGGAGGAATCAACACCGGGGAGCTGTTTTTT. The chain uses TRBV3-1 (or the pseudogene TRBV3-2) and TRBJ2-2; tentatively, D is TRBD2 (6 bases). The V gene's germline CDR1 is LGHDT and CDR2 YNNKEL (reference sequence). The CDR3 is made up of 19 amino acids. Between the trimmed V and J ends, which lost 0 bases and 2 bases, there was a span of 19 bases.

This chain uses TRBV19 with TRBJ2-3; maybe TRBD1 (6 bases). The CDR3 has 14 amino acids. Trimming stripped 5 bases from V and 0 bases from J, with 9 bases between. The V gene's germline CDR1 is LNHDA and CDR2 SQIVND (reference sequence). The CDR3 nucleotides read TGTGCCAGTAGTCCGGGACATAGCACAGATACGCAGTATTTT. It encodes CASSPGHSTDTQYF.

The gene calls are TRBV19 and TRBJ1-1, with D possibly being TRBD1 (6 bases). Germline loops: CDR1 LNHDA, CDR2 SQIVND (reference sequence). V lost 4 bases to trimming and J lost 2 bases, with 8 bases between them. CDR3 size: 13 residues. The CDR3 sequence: CASSTGHNTEAFF. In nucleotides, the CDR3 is TGTGCCAGTAGTACGGGACACAACACTGAAGCTTTCTTT.

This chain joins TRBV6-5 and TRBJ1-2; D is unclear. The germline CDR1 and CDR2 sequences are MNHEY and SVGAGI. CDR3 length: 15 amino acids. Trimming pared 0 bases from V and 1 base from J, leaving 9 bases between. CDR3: CASSYSPGINYGYTF. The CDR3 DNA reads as TGTGCCAGCAGTTACTCACCGGGAATTAACTATGGCTACACCTTC.

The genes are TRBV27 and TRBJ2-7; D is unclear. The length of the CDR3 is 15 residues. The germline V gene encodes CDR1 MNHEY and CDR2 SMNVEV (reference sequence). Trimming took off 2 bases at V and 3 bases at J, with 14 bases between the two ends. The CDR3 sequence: CASSLSRYYSYEQYF. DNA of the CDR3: TGTGCCAGCAGTTTAAGCAGGTATTATAGCTACGAGCAGTACTTC.

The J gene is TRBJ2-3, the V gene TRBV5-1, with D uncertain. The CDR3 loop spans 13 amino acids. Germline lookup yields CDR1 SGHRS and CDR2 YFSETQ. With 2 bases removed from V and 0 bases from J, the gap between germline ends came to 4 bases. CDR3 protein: CASSFGSTDTQYF. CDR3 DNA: TGCGCCAGCAGCTTCGGGAGCACAGATACGCAGTATTTT.

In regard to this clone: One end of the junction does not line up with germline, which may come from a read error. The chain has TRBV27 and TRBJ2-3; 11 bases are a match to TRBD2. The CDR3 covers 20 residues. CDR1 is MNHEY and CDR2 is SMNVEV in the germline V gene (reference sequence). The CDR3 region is CASNLGVRDPSGGYTDTQYF. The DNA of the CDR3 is TGTGCCAGCAATTTAGGGGTGCGGGACCCTAGCGGGGGGTACACAGATACGCAGTATTTT.

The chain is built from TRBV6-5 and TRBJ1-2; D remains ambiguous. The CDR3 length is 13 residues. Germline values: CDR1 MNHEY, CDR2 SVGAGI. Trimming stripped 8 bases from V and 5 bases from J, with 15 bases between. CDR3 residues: CASDIRTGYGYTF. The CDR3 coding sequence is TGTGCCAGCGATATCAGGACTGGTTATGGCTACACCTTC.

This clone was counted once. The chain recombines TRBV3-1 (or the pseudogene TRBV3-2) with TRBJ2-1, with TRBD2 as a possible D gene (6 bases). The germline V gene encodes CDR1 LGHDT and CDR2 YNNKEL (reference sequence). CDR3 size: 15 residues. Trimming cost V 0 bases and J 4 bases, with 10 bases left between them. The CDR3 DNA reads TGTGCCAGCAGCCAAGATAGGGAGGAGTACAATGAGCAGTTCTTC. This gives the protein CASSQDREEYNEQFF.

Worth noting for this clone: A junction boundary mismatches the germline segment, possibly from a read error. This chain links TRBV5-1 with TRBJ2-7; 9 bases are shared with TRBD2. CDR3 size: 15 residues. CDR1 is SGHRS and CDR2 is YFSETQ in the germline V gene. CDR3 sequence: CARSWAGRGGYEQYF. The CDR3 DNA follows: TGCGCCCGCAGCTGGGCGGGGCGGGGGGGCTACGAGCAGTACTTC.